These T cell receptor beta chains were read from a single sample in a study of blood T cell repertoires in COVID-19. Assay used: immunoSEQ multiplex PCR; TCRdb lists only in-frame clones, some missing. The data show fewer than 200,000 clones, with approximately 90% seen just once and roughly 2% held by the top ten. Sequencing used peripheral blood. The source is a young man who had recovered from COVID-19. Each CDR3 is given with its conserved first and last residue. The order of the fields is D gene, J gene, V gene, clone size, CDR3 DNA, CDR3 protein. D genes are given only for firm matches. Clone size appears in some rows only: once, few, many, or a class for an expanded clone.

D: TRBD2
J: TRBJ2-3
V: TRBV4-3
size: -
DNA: TGCGCCAGCAGCCAAGATATTAGTAGCGGGGGACTTGTCACGCAGTATTTT
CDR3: CASSQDISSGGLVTQYF

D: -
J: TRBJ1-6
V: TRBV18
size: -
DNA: TGTGCCAGCTCACCGGGGCAGGGAGGTTCACCCCTCCACTTT
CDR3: CASSPGQGGSPLHF

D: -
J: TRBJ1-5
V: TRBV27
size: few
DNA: TGTGCCAGCAGTCCCTCAGGGTACAATCAGCCCCAGCATTTT
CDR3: CASSPSGYNQPQHF

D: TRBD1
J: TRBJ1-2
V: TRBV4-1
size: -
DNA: TGCGCCAGCAGCCGTGGACAGGGTATTAAGCAGGGCTACACCTTC
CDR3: CASSRGQGIKQGYTF

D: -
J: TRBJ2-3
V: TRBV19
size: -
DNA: TGTGCCAGTACCCCCGGCCAGGGTAATTCGGATACGCAGTATTTT
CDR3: CASTPGQGNSDTQYF

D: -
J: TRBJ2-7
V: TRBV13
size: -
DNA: TGTGCCAGCAGCGCGGGGACCAACTTAGCCTACGAGCAGTACTTC
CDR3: CASSAGTNLAYEQYF

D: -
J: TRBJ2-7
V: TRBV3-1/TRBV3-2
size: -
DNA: TGTGCCAGCAGCCAAGCCCGGTACGAGCAGTACTTC
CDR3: CASSQARYEQYF

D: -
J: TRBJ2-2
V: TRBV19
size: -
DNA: TGTGCCAGTAGTATATGGGGGCTTCGGAACACCGGGGAGCTGTTTTTT
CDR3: CASSIWGLRNTGELFF

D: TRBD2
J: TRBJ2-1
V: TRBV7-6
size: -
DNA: TGTGCCAGCAGCCGCATTCCCGTAGCGGGAGGGCCCTACAATGAGCAGTTCTTC
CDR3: CASSRIPVAGGPYNEQFF

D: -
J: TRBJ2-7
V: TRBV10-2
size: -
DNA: TGCGCCAGCAAGTCCCTGTCGGAGGACTACGAGCAGTACTTC
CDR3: CASKSLSEDYEQYF

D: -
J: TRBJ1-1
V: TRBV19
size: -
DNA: TGTGCCAGTAGCCAGAGGGAGAAAAACACTGAAGCTTTCTTT
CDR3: CASSQREKNTEAFF

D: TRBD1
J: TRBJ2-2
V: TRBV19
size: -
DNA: TGTGCCAGTAGTGTAGACAGGGCCGGGGAGCTGTTTTTT
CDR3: CASSVDRAGELFF

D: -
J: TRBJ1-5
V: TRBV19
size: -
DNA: TGTGCCAGTAGTACTCAAACGGGCCGCGGGGGCAATCAGCCCCAGCATTTT
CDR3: CASSTQTGRGGNQPQHF

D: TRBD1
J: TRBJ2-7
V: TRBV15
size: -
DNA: TGTGCCACCAGCAGAGAAGTACAGGGGGCATGGGAGCAGTACTTC
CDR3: CATSREVQGAWEQYF

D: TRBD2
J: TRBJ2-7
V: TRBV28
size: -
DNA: TGTGCCAGCAGTTTACCGGCTAGCGGAAGCTACGAGCAGTACTTC
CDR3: CASSLPASGSYEQYF

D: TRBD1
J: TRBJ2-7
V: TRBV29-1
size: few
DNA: TGCAGCGTGCACTCCCGGGACAGGTACGAGCAGTACTTC
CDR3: CSVHSRDRYEQYF

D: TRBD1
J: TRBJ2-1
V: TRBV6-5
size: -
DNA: TGTGCCAGCAGCTCCCCCCACAGGGGGCCCAATGAGCAGTTCTTC
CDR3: CASSSPHRGPNEQFF

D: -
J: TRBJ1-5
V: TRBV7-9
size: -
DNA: TGTGCCAGCAGCTTAGAGGGCGGGGTGTATCAGCCCCAGCATTTT
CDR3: CASSLEGGVYQPQHF